A single sample is the source of the 31 T cell receptor beta chains below, sequenced in a study of control samples from healthy donors and cancer patients. Here immunoSEQ multiplex PCR was the method, and the copy in TCRdb shows in-frame clones only, minus some. In the table there are 80,000 to 85,000 clones, 70% to 90% of which are singletons. What was sequenced was blood. These receptors were collected from a woman aged 50 to 60 in good health.

The chain recombines TRBV6-5 with TRBJ1-4; no definite D call. The CDR3 loop spans 14 amino acids. Germline values: CDR1 MNHEY, CDR2 SVGAGI. V shed 4 bases and J shed 0 bases, with 6 bases lying between them. DNA for the CDR3: TGTGCCAGCAGTTTTCGTACAACTAATGAAAAACTGTTTTTT. Protein product: CASSFRTTNEKLFF.

This chain joins TRBV7-9 and TRBJ2-3, with 11 bases that match TRBD2. CDR1 is SEHNR, CDR2 FQNEAQ, per germline (reference sequence). V was clipped by 5 bases and J by 5 bases; unmatched bases: 6. The CDR3 covers 15 residues. The chain's CDR3 is CASSRTSGGRDTQYF. The CDR3 coding sequence is TGTGCCAGCAGCCGAACTAGCGGGGGCCGAGATACGCAGTATTTT.

The rearrangement uses TRBV5-1 and TRBJ1-4; perhaps TRBD1 as D (6 bases). The germline CDR1 and CDR2 sequences are SGHRS and YFSETQ. The CDR3 loop spans 12 amino acids. Trimming left V 5 bases short and J 8 bases short, with 10 bases between. CDR3 nucleotide sequence: TGCGCCAGCAGTTTACAGGGCGAAAAACTGTTTTTT. This gives the protein CASSLQGEKLFF.

This clone was recorded once. CDR3 residues: CASSGDLQPQHF. Here the CDR3 DNA reads TGTGCCAGCAGTGGGGATTTGCAGCCCCAGCATTTT. The J gene is TRBJ1-5, the V gene TRBV2; no definite D call. The CDR3 contains 12 residues. Germline V gives CDR1 SNHLY, CDR2 FYNNEI. Trimming pared 4 bases from V and 7 bases from J, leaving 8 bases between.

This clone was counted only a few times. The chain joins TRBV7-9 to TRBJ2-3; D possibly corresponds to TRBD1 (5 bases). In germline, CDR1 is SEHNR, CDR2 FQNEAQ (reference sequence). Trimming took off 6 bases at V and 2 bases at J, with 18 bases between the two ends. The CDR3 has 16 residues. CDR3 amino acids: CASRIEGATYTDTQYF. CDR3 nucleotide sequence: TGTGCCAGCAGAATCGAAGGGGCTACCTACACAGATACGCAGTATTTT.

V is TRBV10-1 and J is TRBJ2-3; no clear D gene. Germline loops: CDR1 WNHNN, CDR2 SYGVQD (reference sequence). This CDR3 is 13 amino acids long. Trimming left V 6 bases short and J 0 bases short, with 7 bases between. CDR3 protein: CASSAASTDTQYF. CDR3 in DNA: TGCGCCAGCAGCGCGGCTAGCACAGATACGCAGTATTTT.

This chain's CDR3 is CASSFLSNTEAFF. DNA of the CDR3: TGTGCCAGCAGTTTTTTGAGCAACACTGAAGCTTTCTTT. V and J are TRBV12-3 or TRBV12-4 and TRBJ1-1; D ambiguous. The V and J ends lost 3 bases and 2 bases respectively, with 7 bases between them. The CDR3 has 13 amino acids.

This clone was seen more than once but under ten times. The chain couples TRBV5-1 to TRBJ1-5; no clear D gene. V was cut by 4 bases and J by 3 bases, with 11 bases left in between. This CDR3 is built from 14 residues. From germline, CDR1 is SGHRS and CDR2 YFSETQ. The chain's CDR3 is CASSLDGNNQPQHF. For the CDR3, the DNA is TGCGCCAGCAGCCTAGACGGCAACAATCAGCCCCAGCATTTT.

This chain joins TRBV7-9 and TRBJ1-1, with D uncertain. V was shortened by 8 bases and J by 7 bases, with 11 bases between the two germline ends. The germline gives CDR1 SEHNR, CDR2 FQNEAQ (reference sequence). The CDR3 has 11 residues. CDR3 sequence: CASSQGFEAFF. The DNA for the CDR3 is TGTGCCAGCTCACAAGGATTTGAAGCTTTCTTT.

The genes are TRBV10-3 and TRBJ1-1; TRBD1 matches at 7 bases. The trim removed 6 bases at V and 5 bases at J, leaving 9 bases unmatched. The germline V gene encodes CDR1 ENHRY and CDR2 SYGVKD. The CDR3 extends over 14 amino acids. CDR3 sequence: CAIRGGAVQTEAFF. CDR3 sequence (DNA): TGTGCCATCAGAGGGGGCGCAGTCCAGACTGAAGCTTTCTTT.

This clone was recorded a few times. V and J are TRBV5-5 and TRBJ1-2, with 7 positions matching TRBD1. This CDR3 region has 16 residues. Per the germline V gene, CDR1 is SGHKS and CDR2 is YYEKEE (reference sequence). Trimming took 6 bases from V and 3 from J; bases not matched to a gene: 14. The chain's CDR3 is CASTPSSGQSYYGYTF. CDR3 bases: TGTGCCAGCACCCCCTCGTCGGGACAGTCGTACTATGGCTACACCTTC.

The chain recombines TRBV30 with TRBJ1-2; 9 nucleotides match TRBD1. With V trimmed by 4 bases and J by 1 base, 7 bases remained unmatched. The CDR3 covers 15 residues. Per the germline V gene, CDR1 is GTSNPN and CDR2 is SVGIG (reference sequence). CDR3 region: CAWTGGTGLNYGYTF. Written as DNA, the CDR3 is TGTGCCTGGACAGGGGGGACAGGGCTTAACTATGGCTACACCTTC.

V usage is TRBV5-1 and J usage is TRBJ2-7; 10 bases match TRBD2. The CDR3 runs 17 residues. Germline-derived CDR1 and CDR2 are SGHRS and YFSETQ. J was trimmed by 7 bases and V by 0 bases; bases with no gene match: 13. The CDR3 DNA reads as TGCGCCAGCAGCTTGGTCGGTAGCGGGGGGCCCGGCGAAGAGCAGTACTTC. Translated, it gives CASSLVGSGGPGEEQYF.

This clone was seen only a few times. V usage is TRBV11-2 and J usage is TRBJ1-3; no clear D gene. The CDR3 runs to 13 residues. The ends were cut back, 3 bases at V and 4 bases at J, with 7 bases in the middle. Germline V gene lookup returns CDR1 SGHAT and CDR2 FQNNGV. The CDR3 region is CASSFLSGNTIYF. The CDR3 DNA reads TGTGCCAGCAGCTTTTTATCCGGAAACACCATATATTTT. Together with reference TRBV11-2 and TRBJ1-3, the CDR3 gives the full variable domain: EAGVAQSPRYKIIEKRQSVAFWCNPISGHATLYWYQQILGQGPKLLIQFQNNGVVDDSQLPKDRFSAERLKGVDSTLKIQPAKLEDSAVYLCASSFLSGNTIYFGEGSWLTVV.

J is TRBJ2-2 and V is TRBV24-1; D gene ambiguous. CDR1 KGHDR and CDR2 SFDVKD come from the germline V gene. With 5 bases removed from V and 5 bases from J, the gap between germline ends came to 14 bases. This CDR3 spans 15 amino acids. CDR3 DNA: TGTGCCACCAGTGGAAACGTCCCCCTTACCGGGGAGCTGTTTTTT. Translated, it gives CATSGNVPLTGELFF.

This clone has at least ten counts. The genes are TRBV27 and TRBJ2-7; no clear D. V lost 2 bases, J lost 1 base, and 9 bases lay in between. The germline gives CDR1 MNHEY, CDR2 SMNVEV (reference sequence). The CDR3 consists of 14 residues. CDR3 sequence reads: CASSLTAASYEQYF. DNA for the CDR3: TGTGCCAGCAGTTTAACGGCCGCTTCCTACGAGCAGTACTTC.

The rearrangement uses TRBV23-1 and TRBJ1-5, with D hard to call. TRBV23-1 is given ORF status, its function remaining uncertain. The CDR3 length is 15 residues. V was clipped by 4 bases and J by 6 bases, with 16 bases between them. CDR3 sequence reads: CASSRLRESGQPQHF. For the CDR3, the DNA is TGCGCCAGCAGTCGTCTTAGGGAATCAGGTCAGCCCCAGCATTTT.

The chain is built from TRBV6-6 and TRBJ1-1, with D possibly TRBD1 on 6 matching bases. The V and J ends lost 0 bases and 6 bases respectively, with 11 bases between them. CDR3 length equals 14 residues. Germline V gene data show CDR1 as MNHNY and CDR2 as SVGAGI (reference sequence). The CDR3: CASSYSGGPAEAFF. CDR3 DNA: TGTGCCAGCAGTTACTCTGGGGGGCCCGCTGAAGCTTTCTTT.

The chain links TRBV9 to TRBJ2-5; either TRBD1 or TRBD2 may fit D (5 bases each). The CDR3 is made up of 14 amino acids. Germline V gene lookup returns CDR1 SGDLS and CDR2 YYNGEE. With 4 bases removed from V and 5 bases from J, the gap between germline ends came to 15 bases. CDR3 coding DNA: TGTGCCAGCAGCACGCGACAGACGGGGGAGACCCAGTACTTC. Residues: CASSTRQTGETQYF. Drawing the rest from reference TRBV9 and TRBJ2-5, the complete variable domain is DSGVTQTPKHLITATGQRVTLRCSPRSGDLSVYWYQQSLDQGLQFLIQYYNGEERAKGNILERFSAQQFPDLHSELNLSSLELGDSALYFCASSTRQTGETQYFGPGTRLLVL.

The chain employs TRBV5-4 and TRBJ2-3; unclear D gene. This CDR3 has 13 amino acids. Germline V gene data show CDR1 as SGHNT and CDR2 as YYREEE (reference sequence). V was cut by 1 base and J by 0 bases, with 3 bases left in between. CDR3 in DNA: TGTGCCAGCAGCTTGCCGAGCACAGATACGCAGTATTTT. This sequence encodes CASSLPSTDTQYF.

The V and J genes are TRBV6-6 and TRBJ1-5; 7 bases are a match to TRBD1. Losses at the gene ends were 6 bases for V and 4 bases for J; bases not matched to a gene: 12. The CDR3 is 16 amino acids. Germline CDR1 reads MNHNY; CDR2 reads SVGAGI (reference sequence). The CDR3 sequence: CASSKTSGTENQPQHF. The CDR3, as DNA: TGTGCCAGCAGCAAAACTTCCGGGACAGAGAATCAGCCCCAGCATTTT.

The chain combines TRBV11-2 with TRBJ2-3; no clear D. V dropped 1 base and J dropped 2 bases, with 7 bases sitting between them. Germline CDR1 SGHAT, CDR2 FQNNGV. This CDR3 spans 14 amino acids. The CDR3 DNA sequence: TGTGCCAGCAGCTTAGCGTCGAACACAGATACGCAGTATTTT. This gives the protein CASSLASNTDTQYF.

The rearrangement links TRBV3-1 (or the pseudogene TRBV3-2) to TRBJ2-7; possibly TRBD1 or TRBD2 for D (5 bases each). The CDR3 contains 14 residues. Trimming stripped 1 base from V and 3 bases from J, with 10 bases between. The germline V gene encodes CDR1 LGHDT and CDR2 YNNKEL (reference sequence). CDR3 amino acids: CASSQVGVYYEQYF. The CDR3 region has the DNA TGTGCCAGCAGCCAAGTGGGGGTCTACTACGAGCAGTACTTC.

This clone was counted a single time. V gene TRBV25-1 combines with J gene TRBJ2-7; D is unresolved. CDR1 and CDR2 from the germline V gene are MGHDK and SYGVNS. The CDR3 contains 12 residues. V was cut by 2 bases and J by 5 bases, with 7 bases left in between. CDR3 in DNA: TGTGCCAGCAGTGAAACGGCAGACGAGCAGTACTTC. Translation: CASSETADEQYF.

The chain carries TRBV2 and TRBJ1-1; no clear D gene. The CDR3 is made up of 17 amino acids. Germline V gene data show CDR1 as SNHLY and CDR2 as FYNNEI. Deletions cut 6 bases from V and 0 bases from J, with 20 bases between. CDR3 in amino acids: CASSKEGPNFMNTEAFF. The CDR3 coding sequence is TGTGCCAGCAGCAAAGAAGGACCGAATTTCATGAACACTGAAGCTTTCTTT.

The chain employs TRBV7-6 and TRBJ1-4; 8 bases are a match to TRBD1. The CDR3 length is 14 residues. V dropped 5 bases and J dropped 7; count of bases not matched to a gene: 6. Germline V gene data show CDR1 as SGHVS and CDR2 as FNYEAQ. CDR3 residues: CASSTTDRGEKLFF. The CDR3 nucleotides read TGTGCCAGCAGCACCACAGACAGGGGTGAAAAACTGTTTTTT. Complete variable domain (other parts from reference TRBV7-6 and TRBJ1-4): GAGVSQSPRYKVTKRGQDVALRCDPISGHVSLYWYRQALGQGPEFLTYFNYEAQQDKSGLPNDRFSAERPEGSISTLTIQRTEQRDSAMYRCASSTTDRGEKLFFGSGTQLSVL.

The CDR3 sequence: CASSLESSNQPQHF. CDR3 DNA: TGTGCCAGCAGCTTGGAGAGCAGCAATCAGCCCCAGCATTTT. V and J are TRBV7-8 and TRBJ1-5, with D uncertain. This CDR3 has 14 amino acids. Trimming left V 3 bases short and J 1 base short, with 7 bases between. Germline assignment: CDR1 SGHVS and CDR2 FQNEAQ.

This clone was seen a handful of times. This chain links TRBV19 with TRBJ1-3; no clear D gene. Trimming removed 3 bases from V and 1 base from J, with 4 bases in between. Germline CDR1 and CDR2: LNHDA and SQIVND (reference sequence). The CDR3 contains 13 residues. CDR3 loop: CASSMGSGNTIYF. The CDR3 DNA reads as TGTGCCAGTAGTATGGGTTCTGGAAACACCATATATTTT. The full variable domain, in which reference TRBV19 and TRBJ1-3 provide the parts outside the CDR3, is DGGITQSPKYLFRKEGQNVTLSCEQNLNHDAMYWYRQDPGQGLRLIYYSQIVNDFQKGDIAEGYSVSREKKESFPLTVTSAQKNPTAFYLCASSMGSGNTIYFGEGSWLTVV.

The chain carries TRBV12-1 and TRBJ1-5. TRBV12-1 is an annotated pseudogene. The CDR3 totals 14 residues. CDR3 DNA: TGTGCCAGCCCAAGGGGACCTCTCAATCAGCCCCAGCATTTT. Its protein is CASPRGPLNQPQHF.

Only a few counts were recorded for this clone. V and J are TRBV5-1 and TRBJ2-3; TRBD2 is a possible D gene (5 bases). V lost 3 bases and J lost 5, with 7 bases in between. Germline V gives CDR1 SGHRS, CDR2 YFSETQ. The CDR3 is 12 amino acids. CDR3 region: CASSSAGDTQYF. In nucleotides, the CDR3 is TGCGCCAGCAGCTCCGCGGGAGATACGCAGTATTTT.

This clone was counted a single time. V gene TRBV19 combines with J gene TRBJ1-1; the D gene is possibly TRBD1 (5 bases). The germline V gene has CDR1 LNHDA and CDR2 SQIVND (reference sequence). The CDR3 has 13 amino acids. V was clipped by 5 bases and J by 5 bases, with 12 bases between them. CDR3 bases: TGTGCCAGTAGTCTAGGGGATTGGACTGAAGCTTTCTTT. Residues: CASSLGDWTEAFF.